This TCR beta chain comes out of a study of blood T cell repertoires in COVID-19. Only one count was recorded for this clone. Data came from immunoSEQ multiplex PCR; TCRdb stores just in-frame clones and leaves some out. The table records about 240,000 clones, around four fifths of them present only once. Input material: peripheral blood. This receptor was identified in a man between 25 and 39 years old who had recovered from COVID-19.

The CDR3 protein is CASSSGLAGGKETQYF. The CDR3 DNA reads TGTGCCAGTAGTTCCGGACTAGCGGGGGGTAAAGAGACCCAGTACTTC. The V call is TRBV19, the J call TRBJ2-5, with 14 bases that match TRBD2. The CDR3 length is 16 residues. The V and J ends lost 5 bases and 3 bases, in that order; junction bases with no gene match: 5. CDR1 and CDR2 (germline): LNHDA, SQIVND (reference sequence).